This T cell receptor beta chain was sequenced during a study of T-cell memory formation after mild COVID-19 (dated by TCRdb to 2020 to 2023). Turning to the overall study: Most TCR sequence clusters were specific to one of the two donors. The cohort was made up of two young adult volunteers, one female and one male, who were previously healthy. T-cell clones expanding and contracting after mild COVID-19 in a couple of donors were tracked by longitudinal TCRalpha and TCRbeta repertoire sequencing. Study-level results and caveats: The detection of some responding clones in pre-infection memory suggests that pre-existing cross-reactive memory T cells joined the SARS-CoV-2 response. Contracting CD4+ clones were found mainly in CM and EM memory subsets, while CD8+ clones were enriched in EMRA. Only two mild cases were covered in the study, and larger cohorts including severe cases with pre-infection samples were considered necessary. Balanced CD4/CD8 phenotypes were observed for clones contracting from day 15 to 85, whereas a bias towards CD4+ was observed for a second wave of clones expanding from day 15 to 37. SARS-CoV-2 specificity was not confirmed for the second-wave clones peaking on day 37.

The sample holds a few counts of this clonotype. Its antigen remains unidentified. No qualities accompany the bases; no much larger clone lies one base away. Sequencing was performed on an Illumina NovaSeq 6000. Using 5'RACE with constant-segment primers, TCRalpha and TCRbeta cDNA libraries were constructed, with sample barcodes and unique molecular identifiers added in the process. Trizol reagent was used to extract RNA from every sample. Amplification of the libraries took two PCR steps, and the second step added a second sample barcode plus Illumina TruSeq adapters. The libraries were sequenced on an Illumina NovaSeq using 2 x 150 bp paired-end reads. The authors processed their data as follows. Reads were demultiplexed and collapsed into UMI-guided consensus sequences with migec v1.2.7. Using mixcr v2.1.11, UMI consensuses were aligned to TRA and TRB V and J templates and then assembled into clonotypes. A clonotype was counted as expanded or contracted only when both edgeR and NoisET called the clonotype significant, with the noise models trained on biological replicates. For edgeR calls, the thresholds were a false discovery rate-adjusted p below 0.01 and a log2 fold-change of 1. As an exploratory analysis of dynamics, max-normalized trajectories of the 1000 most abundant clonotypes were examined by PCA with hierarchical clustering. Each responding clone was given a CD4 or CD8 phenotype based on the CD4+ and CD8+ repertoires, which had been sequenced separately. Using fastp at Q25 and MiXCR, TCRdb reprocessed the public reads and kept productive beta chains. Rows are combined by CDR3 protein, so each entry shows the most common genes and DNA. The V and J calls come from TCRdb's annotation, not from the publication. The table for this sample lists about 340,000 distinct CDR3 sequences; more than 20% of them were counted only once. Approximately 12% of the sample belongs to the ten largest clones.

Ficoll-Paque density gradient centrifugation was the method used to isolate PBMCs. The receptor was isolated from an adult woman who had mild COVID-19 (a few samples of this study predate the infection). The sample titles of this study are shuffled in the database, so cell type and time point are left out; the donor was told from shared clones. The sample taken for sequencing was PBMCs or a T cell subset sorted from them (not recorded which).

At the DNA level, the sequence is TGCAGTGCCCCGGGACGGCGGTACTCCTACAATGAGCAGTTCTTC. The resulting protein is CSAPGRRYSYNEQFF. Here the chain combines TRBV20-1 and TRBJ2-1; the D call is tentative, TRBD1 or TRBD2, as each matches 5 bases. V is clipped by 6 bases and J by 0 bases, and the sequence between their germline boundaries is 15 bases long. According to the germline V gene (reference sequence), CDR1 reads DFQATT and CDR2 reads SNEGSKA. The CDR3 measures 15 amino acids from cysteine to phenylalanine. The entry retains the CDR3 DNA only, 45 bases that are in frame from base 1.